These T cell receptor beta chains were read from a single sample in a study of PD-L1 blockade in urothelial cancer. The assay was immunoSEQ multiplex PCR, and TCRdb's table has in-frame clones only and misses some. Among approximately 83,000 clones listed, 70% to 90% were seen once. This material consisted of PBMCs, taken around atezolizumab (anti-PD-L1) treatment. These receptors all come from a man between 65 and 85 years old with urothelial cancer. CDR3s include the opening cysteine and the closing phenylalanine or tryptophan. A D gene is named only where the DNA matches it firmly. Clone size is not always given. Where it is, it says once, few, many or a class for expanded clones.

v_call	clone_size	j_call	d_call	cdr3_nt	cdr3_aa
TRBV6-1	NA	TRBJ1-2	NA	TGTGCCAGCAGTGAAGATGCGGGCTTTGGTGGCTACACCTTC	CASSEDAGFGGYTF
TRBV5-6	NA	TRBJ2-5	NA	TGTGCCAGCAGCTTATCGGAGACCCAGTACTTC	CASSLSETQYF
TRBV6-1	NA	TRBJ2-3	NA	TGTGCCAGCATTCTAATCAATACGCAGTATTTT	CASILINTQYF
TRBV5-6	NA	TRBJ2-3	TRBD2	TGTGCCAGCAGCCTCAGGGATAGCGGGAGCGGGTTAGATACGCAGTATTTT	CASSLRDSGSGLDTQYF
TRBV18	NA	TRBJ2-7	NA	TGTGCCAGCTCACCAAACAGGGACTCCTACGAGCAGTACTTC	CASSPNRDSYEQYF
TRBV7-8	NA	TRBJ2-7	NA	TGTGCCAGCAGCCTTAGACAGCCCGGGTCGGTCCCCTACGAGCAGTACTTC	CASSLRQPGSVPYEQYF
TRBV5-1	NA	TRBJ2-7	TRBD2	TGCGCCAGCAGCCTAGCGGGGGGCTCCTACGAGCAGTACTTC	CASSLAGGSYEQYF
TRBV11-3	NA	TRBJ2-2	NA	TGTGCCAGCAGCGCAAGACTAGCGAACACCGGGGAGCTGTTTTTT	CASSARLANTGELFF
TRBV5-6	NA	TRBJ2-3	TRBD2	TGTGCCAGCAGCTTGGGACTAGCGGGGGGCACAGATACGCAGTATTTT	CASSLGLAGGTDTQYF
TRBV4-1	once	TRBJ1-2	NA	TGCGCCAGCAGCCAAGAACCCTTCATGGTGGGGGGACCTAACTATGGCTACACCTTC	CASSQEPFMVGGPNYGYTF
TRBV5-1	NA	TRBJ2-1	TRBD2	TGCGCCAGCAGCTTGGACGCTCGGACTAGCCCTTGGAATGAGCAGTTCTTC	CASSLDARTSPWNEQFF
TRBV12-2	NA	TRBJ2-5	NA	TGTGCAAGTCTCCTGGACTACTGGGCCACCCAGTACTTC	CASLLDYWATQYF
TRBV11-3	once	TRBJ2-3	TRBD1	TGTGCCAGCAGCTTTCAACAGGGGGGCACAGATACGCAGTATTTT	CASSFQQGGTDTQYF
TRBV6-6	NA	TRBJ2-1	TRBD1	TGTGCCAGCAGCACAGGGGGCTATCCGTTCTTC	CASSTGGYPFF
TRBV5-1	NA	TRBJ2-7	TRBD1	TGCGCCAGCAGCCCAAGGGACAGGGGATCCTACGAGCAGTACTTC	CASSPRDRGSYEQYF
TRBV18	few	TRBJ1-1	TRBD1	TGTGCCAGCTCACGACTGACAGGGGAAGCTTTCTTT	CASSRLTGEAFF
TRBV9	NA	TRBJ2-3	TRBD2	TGTGCCAGCAGCGTAGGATTAGCGGGGGGGGCAGATACGCAGTATTTT	CASSVGLAGGADTQYF
TRBV25-1	once	TRBJ2-2	NA	TGTGCCAGCAGTGAACAGAACACCGGGGAGCTGTTTTTT	CASSEQNTGELFF
TRBV27	NA	TRBJ2-7	NA	TGTGCCAGCAGTCACCCGGTCTATCATGAGCAGTACTTC	CASSHPVYHEQYF
TRBV5-5	NA	TRBJ2-7	NA	TGTGCCAGCACTAAAGGGGGGGCGGAAAGCTCCTACGAGCAGTACTTC	CASTKGGAESSYEQYF
TRBV2	NA	TRBJ1-2	NA	TGTGCCAGCAGTGCCGAGGGAGGGATAAACTATGGCTACACCTTC	CASSAEGGINYGYTF
TRBV27	NA	TRBJ2-1	TRBD2	TGTGCCAGCAGGCTCAGGGCGGGAGTCGGAAATAATGAGCAGTTCTTC	CASRLRAGVGNNEQFF
TRBV9	NA	TRBJ1-6	NA	TGTGCCAGCAGCGATGAGAATTCACCCCTCCACTTT	CASSDENSPLHF
TRBV27	NA	TRBJ2-3	TRBD1	TGTGCCAGCAGTTACAGGACAGGGCCCCTCACAGATACGCAGTATTTT	CASSYRTGPLTDTQYF
TRBV6-6	NA	TRBJ2-5	TRBD2	TGTGCCAGCAGCAGCTCCGGGACTATCCAAGAGACCCAGTACTTC	CASSSSGTIQETQYF
TRBV2	NA	TRBJ1-4	TRBD1	TGTGCCAGCAGTCCAAGAGAGGGGGCCGACGAAAAACTGTTTTTT	CASSPREGADEKLFF
TRBV5-1	NA	TRBJ2-1	TRBD2	TGCGCCAGCAGCTTGGCGGCTAGCGGGGGGAATGAGCAGTTCTTC	CASSLAASGGNEQFF
TRBV7-2	once	TRBJ2-1	TRBD2	TGTGCCAGCAGCTTAGTAGGACTAGCGGGATCAGGGAACAATGAGCAGTTCTTC	CASSLVGLAGSGNNEQFF
TRBV6-1	NA	TRBJ2-4	NA	TGTGCCAGCAGTGAACCCCTGGGGGCTGCCCGGTCAAAAGGCATTCAGTACTTC	CASSEPLGAARSKGIQYF
TRBV2	NA	TRBJ2-4	TRBD2	TGTGCCAGCAGTGAATCCGGGAGGCTTCAGTACTTC	CASSESGRLQYF
TRBV11-1	NA	TRBJ1-1	NA	TGTGCCAGCAGCCCCCCGGAGTCCCGGGGAGCTTTCTTT	CASSPPESRGAFF
TRBV30	NA	TRBJ1-5	NA	TGTGCCTGGAGTGTAGGACTCCGGCCGGGTCTTCGGCCCCAGCATTTT	CAWSVGLRPGLRPQHF
TRBV27	NA	TRBJ1-2	TRBD1	TGTGCCAGCAGTTTAGGCCGGGACAGGGGAACCTATGGCTACACCTTC	CASSLGRDRGTYGYTF
TRBV7-2	NA	TRBJ1-2	NA	TGTGCCAGCAGCTTAGATAGAGCTAACTATGGCTACACCTTC	CASSLDRANYGYTF
TRBV9	NA	TRBJ2-4	NA	TGTGCCAGCAGCCCGTCAGCGTCAAGGGGGTTGCAAAACATTCAGTACTTC	CASSPSASRGLQNIQYF
TRBV7-2	NA	TRBJ2-5	TRBD2	TGTGCCAGCAGCCCTCTAGCGGGGGGACAAGAGACCCAGTACTTC	CASSPLAGGQETQYF
TRBV25-1	NA	TRBJ2-7	TRBD1	TGTGCCAGCAGTGGAATGACAGGGTGGAGTACCCCTAGTGTCGAGCAGTACTTC	CASSGMTGWSTPSVEQYF
TRBV7-2	once	TRBJ2-3	TRBD2	TGTGCCAGCAGCTTAGTAGGGACTAGCGCCCGCACAGATACGCAGTATTTT	CASSLVGTSARTDTQYF